This T cell receptor beta chain is drawn from a study of T-cell reconstitution after alpha-beta-depleted transplantation in children. It was with unique molecular identifiers that the TCRbeta library was prepared. TCRdb re-derived calls from the PCR reads in MiXCR, one entry per CDR3 protein. Of roughly 490,000 distinct CDR3 sequences in the sample, about 10% were seen once. This CDR3 is 14 amino acids long. CDR1 and CDR2 from the germline V gene are SNHLY and FYNNEI. Trimming cost V 6 bases and J 2 bases, with 11 bases left between them. This clonotype was counted at least ten times. The rearrangement links TRBV2 to TRBJ1-5, with a tentative D call TRBD1 (5 bases). This specimen was PBMCs, mostly from graft donor cells, taken 180 days after TCRalphabeta/CD19-depleted stem cell transplant. This TCR was sampled from a female patient between 2 and 15 years old who had a stem cell transplant for aplastic anemia, so the T cells may come from the graft donor. CDR3 loop: CASSVLGGNQPQHF. The CDR3 DNA sequence: TGTGCCAGCAGCGTACTAGGGGGCAATCAGCCCCAGCATTTT.